This TCR beta chain was profiled in a study of shared clonotypes between healthy human individuals. Study outcomes and limitations: Generation of non-shared clonotypes was less probable than generation of clonotypes shared by all four donors. It was observed that 5% to 6.5% of naive CD4 clonotypes were shared across a handful of donors.

Naive CD4+ cells were CD45RA-selected; the remaining cells were memory. Trimming left V 4 bases short and J 4 bases short, with 13 bases between. The CDR3 runs 14 residues. Germline-derived CDR1 and CDR2 are SGHRS and YFSETQ. As for this clone: Its antigen is currently unknown.

The protocol was immunoSEQ multiplex PCR, while the TCRdb copy is restricted to in-frame clones and leaves out a portion. The sample consists of over a million clones, approximately 80% of them appearing once. V usage is TRBV5-1 and J usage is TRBJ2-3, with D possibly matching TRBD1 (6 bases). Sequencing was carried out using memory CD4+ T cells from PBMCs. Subset: CD45RA-negative fraction. The sequence was collected from a man younger than 30 in good health. Some clones in this sample may be carry-over from other donors' samples. Here the CDR3 DNA reads TGCGCCAGCAGCATAAACAGGGCCCCAGATACGCAGTATTTT. Amino acid sequence: CASSINRAPDTQYF.